The 24 T cell receptor beta chains below come from one sample, sequenced in a study of blood T cell repertoires in COVID-19. Clones were sequenced by immunoSEQ multiplex PCR, and TCRdb holds only the in-frame ones, with some missing. This table holds some 140,000 clones, around three quarters found once. Input material: peripheral blood. Receptors were obtained from a man aged 55 to 69 with acute or convalescent COVID-19.

V and J are TRBV28 and TRBJ2-1, with 7 bases identical to TRBD2. This CDR3 comprises 14 residues. The V segment lost 6 bases and the J segment 8 bases; nucleotides outside the gene matches: 10. Germline-derived CDR1 and CDR2 are MDHEN and SYDVKM. The CDR3 DNA reads TGTGCCAGCAGCCTGAGCGGGGCCAGCGATGAGCAGTTCTTC. Protein: CASSLSGASDEQFF.

The V and J genes are TRBV4-3 and TRBJ2-3, with 10 bases matching TRBD2. The CDR3 contains 16 residues. Germline assignment: CDR1 LGHNA and CDR2 YSLEER. Germline trimming cut 4 bases from V and 5 bases from J; bases unmatched to any gene: 9. CDR3 sequence (DNA): TGCGCCAGCAGCCCTGTTAGCGGGAGGAAGGTAGATACGCAGTATTTT. This gives the protein CASSPVSGRKVDTQYF.

The chain has TRBV28 and TRBJ2-1, with a weak D call TRBD2 (6 bases). The CDR3 totals 16 residues. Trimming removed 8 bases from V and 0 bases from J, with 17 bases in between. The V gene's germline CDR1 is MDHEN and CDR2 SYDVKM. CDR3 in amino acids: CASSPWGESSYNEQFF. The CDR3 DNA reads TGTGCCAGCTCCCCCTGGGGGGAGAGCTCCTACAATGAGCAGTTCTTC.

The chain carries TRBV6-9 and TRBJ2-7; 13 nucleotides match TRBD2. The CDR3 contains 17 residues. Unmatched junction bases numbered 10, after V lost 5 bases and J lost 3 bases. Germline V gene data show CDR1 as MNHGY and CDR2 as SVAAGI. The CDR3 reads CASSLARTSGRIYEQYF. The CDR3 region has the DNA TGTGCCAGCAGTCTAGCTCGGACTAGCGGGAGAATCTACGAGCAGTACTTC.

The chain employs TRBV4-1 and TRBJ2-4; D is undetermined. CDR3 size: 13 residues. Trimming took 0 bases from V and 9 from J, leaving 9 bases between them. The germline CDR1 and CDR2 sequences are MGHRA and YSYEKL. The CDR3 DNA reads as TGCGCCAGCAGCCAAGAGGTACACGCCATTCAGTACTTC. It translates to CASSQEVHAIQYF.

This clone was observed a few times. The chain combines TRBV25-1 with TRBJ2-7; a possible D gene is TRBD1 (6 bases). This CDR3 contains 13 residues. In germline, CDR1 is MGHDK, CDR2 SYGVNS. The V gene lost 2 bases and the J gene lost 3 bases, with 8 bases spanning the gap. CDR3 DNA: TGTGCCAGCAGTGAAGGGGGCCACTACGAGCAGTACTTC. Amino acids: CASSEGGHYEQYF.

The chain is built from TRBV5-4 and TRBJ2-5; unclear D gene. The V end lost 0 bases, the J end lost 2 bases, and 8 bases lay between the germline ends. Looked up from germline, CDR1 is SGHNT and CDR2 is YYREEE (reference sequence). The CDR3 covers 14 residues. The DNA for the CDR3 is TGTGCCAGCAGCTTGGACAGCCGTCAAGAGACCCAGTACTTC. It is translated as CASSLDSRQETQYF.

The CDR3 sequence: CASSSGTNEFF. The CDR3 DNA is TGTGCCAGCAGCTCCGGGACTAATGAGTTCTTC. The rearrangement links TRBV5-4 to TRBJ2-1; 7 positions match TRBD2. V was pared by 3 bases and J by 14 bases, with 5 bases of the junction left unmatched. CDR1 and CDR2 (germline): SGHNT, YYREEE (reference sequence). The CDR3 extends over 11 amino acids.

The chain uses TRBV18 and TRBJ2-5; TRBD1 matches 7 bases. Germline V CDR1 and CDR2: KGHSH, LQKENI. V gave up 6 bases and J gave up 5 bases; unmatched junction bases: 9. The CDR3 runs to 14 residues. CDR3 DNA sequence: TGTGCCAGCTCGGTCGGGACAGCGATTGAGACCCAGTACTTC. It specifies CASSVGTAIETQYF.

The genes are TRBV5-1 and TRBJ2-1; D possibly corresponds to TRBD1 (6 bases). Germline loops: CDR1 SGHRS, CDR2 YFSETQ. This CDR3 has 15 residues. V was pared by 1 base and J by 6 bases, with 14 bases between. The CDR3 nucleotides are TGCGCCAGCAGCTTGACAGGGAATTTTCTCAATGAGCAGTTCTTC. Translated: CASSLTGNFLNEQFF.

This chain links TRBV5-1 with TRBJ2-3, with D unclear. The germline CDR1 and CDR2 sequences are SGHRS and YFSETQ. This CDR3 region has 15 residues. Between the trimmed V and J ends, which lost 0 bases and 1 base, there was a span of 9 bases. Here the CDR3 reads CASSLVSYRTDTQYF. CDR3 sequence (DNA): TGCGCCAGCAGCTTGGTTAGTTACCGCACAGATACGCAGTATTTT.

This chain links TRBV4-3 with TRBJ2-5; the D gene is possibly TRBD1 (5 bases). CDR1 LGHNA and CDR2 YSLEER come from the germline V gene. This CDR3 has 14 amino acids. V was pared by 1 base and J by 4 bases, with 10 bases between. DNA for the CDR3: TGCGCCAGCAGCCAAGGTGGGGCTGGAGAGACCCAGTACTTC. Protein sequence: CASSQGGAGETQYF.

The chain uses TRBV3-1 (or the pseudogene TRBV3-2) and TRBJ1-5; 10 bases are a match to TRBD1. This CDR3 has 15 amino acids. V was clipped by 3 bases and J by 7 bases; unmatched bases: 6. The germline V gene encodes CDR1 LGHDT and CDR2 YNNKEL (reference sequence). The CDR3 sequence is CASSQGTGERQPQHF. Written as DNA, the CDR3 is TGTGCCAGCAGCCAGGGGACAGGGGAGCGCCAGCCCCAGCATTTT.

The V gene is TRBV7-8, the J gene TRBJ2-1; 10 positions match TRBD2. This CDR3 comprises 15 residues. V gave up 5 bases and J gave up 9 bases; unmatched junction bases: 10. Germline V lookup: CDR1 SGHVS, CDR2 FQNEAQ. The CDR3 region is CASSQTSGEGGEQFF. The CDR3 DNA reads TGTGCCAGCAGCCAAACTAGCGGGGAGGGTGGTGAGCAGTTCTTC.

The sample holds one count of this clone. Here the CDR3 reads CASREVRSFF. The CDR3 DNA sequence: TGTGCCAGCAGGGAGGTCAGGTCTTTCTTT. The rearrangement links TRBV2 to TRBJ1-1; D is ambiguous. Trimming took 6 bases from V and 12 from J, leaving 11 bases between them. CDR1 is SNHLY, CDR2 FYNNEI, per germline. The CDR3 has 10 amino acids.

The chain recombines TRBV3-1 (or the pseudogene TRBV3-2) with TRBJ1-1, with no clear D. The CDR3 runs 12 residues. In germline, CDR1 is LGHDT, CDR2 YNNKEL (reference sequence). V dropped 3 bases and J dropped 4 bases, with 6 bases sitting between them. CDR3: CASSQVRTEAFF. CDR3 coding DNA: TGTGCCAGCAGCCAGGTGCGCACTGAAGCTTTCTTT.

The V call is TRBV7-3, the J call TRBJ2-1, with 7 nucleotides matching TRBD1. V shed 0 bases, J shed 8 bases, and the junction held 10 bases outside the gene matches. The CDR3 is made up of 16 amino acids. The germline V gene encodes CDR1 SGHTA and CDR2 FQGTGA. CDR3 protein: CASSLTLGGAKDEQFF. DNA for the CDR3: TGTGCCAGCAGCTTAACGTTAGGGGGCGCGAAGGATGAGCAGTTCTTC.

This chain joins TRBV30 and TRBJ2-1, with D perhaps matching TRBD2 (6 bases). Germline lookup yields CDR1 GTSNPN and CDR2 SVGIG (reference sequence). The CDR3 is 15 amino acids. Trimming shortened V by 2 bases and J by 2 bases, and 13 bases separated the two germline ends. The CDR3 sequence: CAWSPSVATYNEQFF. In DNA form, the CDR3 reads TGTGCCTGGAGTCCTAGCGTGGCCACCTACAATGAGCAGTTCTTC.

DNA for the CDR3: TGTGCCAGCTCGCAGGGCGTCTACGAGCAGTACTTC. It specifies CASSQGVYEQYF. The chain uses TRBV18 and TRBJ2-7, with a tentative D call TRBD1 (5 bases). Germline V gene lookup returns CDR1 KGHSH and CDR2 LQKENI. CDR3 length: 12 residues. Trimming stripped 6 bases from V and 3 bases from J, with 9 bases between.

The chain links TRBV5-1 to TRBJ2-1, with 9 bases identical to TRBD2. CDR3 length: 16 amino acids. Germline CDR1 reads SGHRS; CDR2 reads YFSETQ. J gave up 8 bases and V 5 bases, and 14 bases lay outside the gene matches. The CDR3 region has the DNA TGCGCCAGCAGTCGGGCGGGAGGGCGGAGTGGCGATGAGCAGTTCTTC. As protein: CASSRAGGRSGDEQFF.

The chain carries TRBV6-1 and TRBJ2-7; the match to TRBD1 covers 9 bases. V was clipped by 0 bases and J by 8 bases; unmatched bases: 8. The CDR3 loop spans 15 amino acids. Germline-derived CDR1 and CDR2 are MNHNS and SASEGT. The CDR3 protein is CASSEATLGQGKQYF. The CDR3 DNA sequence: TGTGCCAGCAGTGAAGCTACTTTGGGACAGGGAAAGCAGTACTTC.

The J gene is TRBJ1-4, the V gene TRBV23-1; perhaps TRBD1 as D (6 bases). TRBV23-1 counts as an open reading frame of uncertain function. V was pared by 8 bases and J by 5 bases, with 12 bases between. The CDR3 sequence is 13 residues long. The CDR3 sequence: CASGSGENEKLFF. As DNA, the CDR3 is TGCGCCAGCGGTTCAGGGGAGAATGAAAAACTGTTTTTT.

The CDR3 sequence is CASSYDGEDGYTF. CDR3 DNA: TGTGCCAGCAGTTACGATGGGGAGGATGGCTACACCTTC. This rearrangement joins TRBV6-5 to TRBJ1-2; D not certain. The CDR3 contains 13 residues. V gave up 2 bases and J gave up 6 bases, with 10 bases separating them. The germline V gene has CDR1 MNHEY and CDR2 SVGAGI.

This clone was recorded once. The CDR3 coding sequence is TGTGCCAGTAGTATTGGGGAGAAGGGCCCTAGCGGCTACACCTTC. This sequence encodes CASSIGEKGPSGYTF. This rearrangement joins TRBV19 to TRBJ1-2; no firm D call. Germline CDR1 is LNHDA and CDR2 is SQIVND (reference sequence). Trimming removed 3 bases at V and 8 bases at J, with 19 bases between. This CDR3 is 15 amino acids long.